What follows are 20 T cell receptor beta chains derived from one specimen sequenced in a study of blood T cells in healthy people across ages. PCR was performed a second time for about 6 to 12 cycles using a sample-barcoded 5' primer and a J-beta primer mix. TCRdb reprocessed the 5' RACE reads via MiXCR and lists one record per CDR3 protein. The sample holds some 1.8 million distinct CDR3 sequences, about two fifths seen once. Sequences were obtained from blood. The receptor set was obtained from a human donor in good health.

This chain links TRBV20-1 with TRBJ2-3; D is ambiguous. Germline loops: CDR1 DFQATT, CDR2 SNEGSKA (reference sequence). This CDR3 contains 14 residues. The ends were cut back, 1 base at V and 4 bases at J, with 12 bases in the middle. In nucleotides, the CDR3 is TGCAGTGCTAGAGGTTCCGCTACCCCAGATACGCAGTATTTT. Translating it yields CSARGSATPDTQYF.

The chain links TRBV7-2 to TRBJ1-6, with 10 bases fitting TRBD1. With 1 base clipped from V and 9 bases from J, the junction kept 6 bases outside the gene matches. There are 16 residues in the CDR3. Germline lookup yields CDR1 SGHTA and CDR2 FQGNSA. CDR3 DNA: TGTGCCAGCAGCTTAGTAGCGGGGACAGGGGTTTCACCCCTCCACTTT. It translates to CASSLVAGTGVSPLHF.

This chain connects TRBV29-1 to TRBJ2-2; 7 nucleotides line up with TRBD2. The germline gives CDR1 SQVTM, CDR2 ANQGSEA. Trimming cost V 4 bases and J 7 bases; bases outside gene matches: 9. The CDR3 is 14 residues long. As DNA, the CDR3 is TGCAGCGTTGGAGGCCTCCGGGAGGACGGGGAGCTGTTTTTT. Amino acid sequence: CSVGGLREDGELFF.

The chain joins TRBV20-1 to TRBJ2-3; 12 bases map to TRBD2. The CDR3 has 16 residues. J gave up 3 bases and V 2 bases, and 6 bases lay outside the gene matches. CDR1 DFQATT and CDR2 SNEGSKA come from the germline V gene (reference sequence). This CDR3 is CSARSLAGGPTDTQYF. The DNA for the CDR3 is TGCAGTGCTAGAAGCCTAGCGGGGGGGCCTACAGATACGCAGTATTTT.

The rearrangement links TRBV7-9 to TRBJ2-3; D is perhaps TRBD1 or TRBD2 (5 bases each). The CDR3 spans 12 residues. Germline CDR1 reads SEHNR; CDR2 reads FQNEAQ (reference sequence). The V end was cut by 6 bases, the J end by 9 bases, with 13 bases between. CDR3 nucleotide sequence: TGTGCCAGCAGGGGACCCACACCCACGCAGTATTTT. Translating it yields CASRGPTPTQYF.

The chain joins TRBV6-5 to TRBJ2-7; 8 nucleotides match TRBD1. The junction had 5 bases not matched to a gene; V was cut back by 0 bases and J by 4 bases. Germline V gene data show CDR1 as MNHEY and CDR2 as SVGAGI. The CDR3 is made up of 15 amino acids. In DNA, the CDR3 is TGTGCCAGCAGTTACTCGCTCAGGGGGCCTTACGAGCAGTACTTC. It encodes CASSYSLRGPYEQYF.

Turning to this clonotype: This may come from a read error, since a much larger clone is one base off. CDR3 residues: CVSRPTGRGKNIQYF. The CDR3 bases are TGTGTCAGCAGGCCAACAGGGCGAGGCAAAAACATTCAGTACTTC. This chain joins TRBV28 and TRBJ2-4; possible D gene TRBD1, 6 bases. The CDR3 loop spans 15 amino acids. The V gene's germline CDR1 is MDHEN and CDR2 SYDVKM.

This clonotype was seen a few times. The chain is built from TRBV5-1 and TRBJ1-3; unclear D gene. CDR3 size: 16 residues. Germline CDR1 and CDR2: SGHRS and YFSETQ. Trimming took 0 bases from V and 5 from J, leaving 15 bases between them. CDR3 sequence (DNA): TGCGCCAGCAGCTTGGCTCCGGGTCGTCCAAGAAACACCATATATTTT. Protein product: CASSLAPGRPRNTIYF.

This clonotype was counted a few times. The V call is TRBV15, the J call TRBJ2-1, with 7 bases lining up with TRBD2. CDR3 length: 13 amino acids. Germline CDR1 and CDR2: LNHNV and YYDKDF (reference sequence). The junction had 4 bases not matched to a gene; V was cut back by 2 bases and J by 9 bases. CDR3 region: CATSRLSGVEQFF. CDR3 DNA sequence: TGTGCCACCAGCAGACTCAGCGGGGTTGAGCAGTTCTTC.

The J gene is TRBJ2-7, the V gene TRBV4-1; D is ambiguous. The CDR3 has 14 amino acids. V was trimmed by 0 bases and J by 3 bases, leaving 9 bases between them. Per germline, CDR1 MGHRA and CDR2 YSYEKL. The CDR3 DNA is TGCGCCAGCAGCCAAGAGCCTTTCAACTACGAGCAGTACTTC. It translates to CASSQEPFNYEQYF.

The V and J genes are TRBV28 and TRBJ2-1, with D possibly matching TRBD1 (6 bases). This CDR3 has 16 amino acids. V lost 4 bases and J lost 2, with 15 bases in between. Per germline, CDR1 MDHEN and CDR2 SYDVKM. This chain's CDR3 is CASSSPGTFTYNEQFF. The DNA of the CDR3 is TGTGCCAGCAGTTCTCCCGGGACATTCACCTACAATGAGCAGTTCTTC.

The chain employs TRBV5-1 and TRBJ1-1; no clear D. There are 16 residues in the CDR3. Trimming left V 1 base short and J 5 bases short, with 18 bases between. CDR1 and CDR2 from the germline V gene are SGHRS and YFSETQ. This CDR3 reads CASSLHVGDLRTEAFF. CDR3 DNA: TGCGCCAGCAGCTTGCACGTCGGTGATTTAAGGACTGAAGCTTTCTTT.

A few counts support this clonotype. The J gene is TRBJ1-6, the V gene TRBV9; 7 bases align to TRBD1. This CDR3 comprises 16 residues. Trimming took 4 bases from V and 9 from J; bases not matched to a gene: 13. Germline loops: CDR1 SGDLS, CDR2 YYNGEE. CDR3: CASSPSGTDTFSPLHF. CDR3 DNA sequence: TGTGCCAGCAGCCCTTCCGGGACAGACACATTTTCACCCCTCCACTTT.

About this clonotype: The CDR3 end shows no conserved phenylalanine or tryptophan, and so a read error is likely. V and J are TRBV5-1 and TRBJ1-2; 7 bases match TRBD1. CDR3 size: 14 residues. Germline values: CDR1 SGHRS, CDR2 YFSETQ. The trim removed 3 bases at V and 3 bases at J, leaving 5 bases unmatched. The CDR3 is CASSSQGSHYGYTV. CDR3 sequence (DNA): TGCGCCAGCAGCTCACAGGGGTCACACTATGGCTACACCGTC.

This clonotype was observed a few times. The CDR3, as DNA: TGTGCCAGCAGTACCCCAAACCGTTTTCGAACAGATACGCAGTATTTT. It is translated as CASSTPNRFRTDTQYF. The chain joins TRBV28 to TRBJ2-3; D unresolved. The CDR3 has 16 residues. Trimming pared 5 bases from V and 3 bases from J, leaving 18 bases between. Germline CDR1 MDHEN, CDR2 SYDVKM.

The rearrangement uses TRBV11-2 and TRBJ1-2; the D is unclear. Germline V gene lookup returns CDR1 SGHAT and CDR2 FQNNGV. This CDR3 spans 14 amino acids. V lost 1 base and J lost 7, with 13 bases in between. The CDR3 sequence: CASSLGARSGGYTF. For the CDR3, the DNA is TGTGCCAGCAGCTTAGGGGCTCGATCTGGTGGCTACACCTTC.

The chain employs TRBV20-1 and TRBJ2-1; 12 positions agree with TRBD2. Germline V CDR1 and CDR2: DFQATT, SNEGSKA (reference sequence). This CDR3 spans 17 amino acids. V dropped 6 bases and J dropped 7; count of bases not matched to a gene: 16. CDR3 DNA sequence: TGCAGTGCCATGGACCTAGCGGGGGGGATTTTCAGTAATGAGCAGTTCTTC. Translation: CSAMDLAGGIFSNEQFF.

This chain links TRBV5-1 with TRBJ2-2, with D perhaps TRBD1 (5 bases). Germline values: CDR1 SGHRS, CDR2 YFSETQ. V was trimmed by 2 bases and J by 1 base, leaving 9 bases between them. This CDR3 has 15 amino acids. Here the CDR3 DNA reads TGCGCCAGCAGCTTAGGGGAATTGAACACCGGGGAGCTGTTTTTT. It codes for CASSLGELNTGELFF.

The chain joins TRBV20-1 to TRBJ2-7, with a weak D call TRBD2 (5 bases). This CDR3 region has 14 residues. Germline CDR1 is DFQATT and CDR2 is SNEGSKA (reference sequence). V gave up 3 bases and J gave up 0 bases, with 12 bases separating them. CDR3 sequence reads: CSASELGISYEQYF. DNA of the CDR3: TGCAGTGCTAGCGAACTAGGAATCTCCTACGAGCAGTACTTC.

This clonotype appeared a few times. V usage is TRBV5-6 and J usage is TRBJ2-1; D possibly uses TRBD1 or TRBD2 (5 bases each). Trimming stripped 4 bases from V and 8 bases from J, with 13 bases between. From germline, CDR1 is SGHDT and CDR2 YYEEEE. CDR3 length: 13 amino acids. The CDR3 protein is CASSREQGHEQFF. CDR3 nucleotide sequence: TGTGCCAGCAGCAGAGAGCAGGGACATGAGCAGTTCTTC.